The 14 T cell receptor beta chains below come from one sample, sequenced in a study of blood T cell repertoires in COVID-19. Profiling relied on immunoSEQ multiplex PCR, and the TCRdb table lists in-frame clones only, not all of them. Of 95,000 to 150,000 clones listed, 80% to 90% are singletons. Input material: peripheral blood. These receptors came from a man in his 70s with active or convalescent COVID-19.

This clone is a singleton in its sample. The chain has TRBV7-2 and TRBJ1-4, with D unresolved. Trimming shortened V by 0 bases and J by 11 bases, and 4 bases separated the two germline ends. Germline V lookup: CDR1 SGHTA, CDR2 FQGNSA. CDR3 length: 11 amino acids. The CDR3 DNA reads TGTGCCAGCAGCTTAGCGAGTAAACTGTTTTTT. The encoded protein is CASSLASKLFF.

V usage is TRBV6-4 and J usage is TRBJ2-2, with D possibly TRBD2 on 6 matching bases. Trimming removed 5 bases from V and 7 bases from J, with 20 bases in between. CDR1 MRHNA and CDR2 SNTAGT come from the germline V gene. The CDR3 extends over 16 amino acids. The CDR3 region has the DNA TGTGCCAGCAGTCCTGTAGCGGCCCCGGGGGTCGGGGAGCTGTTTTTT. Translating it yields CASSPVAAPGVGELFF.

The J gene is TRBJ2-1, the V gene TRBV27, with 11 bases that match TRBD1. The V segment lost 5 bases and the J segment 3 bases; nucleotides outside the gene matches: 3. Looked up from germline, CDR1 is MNHEY and CDR2 is SMNVEV (reference sequence). CDR3 size: 15 residues. CDR3 region: CASSPGTGGYNEQFF. The CDR3 DNA sequence: TGTGCCAGCAGTCCCGGGACAGGGGGCTACAATGAGCAGTTCTTC.

The rearrangement uses TRBV27 and TRBJ1-2; TRBD1 agrees at 12 bases. The CDR3 runs 16 residues. CDR1 and CDR2 (germline): MNHEY, SMNVEV (reference sequence). V dropped 1 base and J dropped 8; count of bases not matched to a gene: 8. CDR3: CASSLYPGQGAQGYTF. DNA for the CDR3: TGTGCCAGCAGTTTATACCCGGGACAGGGGGCGCAAGGCTACACCTTC.

The chain is built from TRBV7-9 and TRBJ2-7; D is possibly TRBD1 (6 bases). This CDR3 comprises 16 residues. Germline CDR1 is SEHNR and CDR2 is FQNEAQ (reference sequence). The V and J ends lost 5 bases and 1 base respectively, with 18 bases between them. CDR3 bases: TGTGCCAGCAGCCTGTTGCCTAGGACAGATTCCTACGAGCAGTACTTC. This encodes CASSLLPRTDSYEQYF.

This clone was seen only once. V usage is TRBV27 and J usage is TRBJ2-5; 11 bases agree with TRBD2. The CDR3 extends over 17 amino acids. CDR1 and CDR2 (germline): MNHEY, SMNVEV (reference sequence). The V segment lost 4 bases and the J segment 5 bases; nucleotides outside the gene matches: 12. CDR3 in DNA: TGTGCCAGCAGTTGGAGGACTAGCGGGTTGGGCCGGGAGACCCAGTACTTC. As protein: CASSWRTSGLGRETQYF.

Here the CDR3 reads CASRQAGTDPSQQYF. CDR3 nucleotides: TGTGCCAGTAGGCAAGCCGGGACAGACCCGTCCCAGCAGTACTTC. This chain uses TRBV19 with TRBJ2-7; 7 bases are shared with TRBD1. CDR3 length equals 15 residues. Germline V CDR1 and CDR2: LNHDA, SQIVND (reference sequence). V lost 6 bases, J lost 8 bases, and 16 bases stayed unmatched.

This chain connects TRBV19 to TRBJ2-1; D may be TRBD2 (6 bases). Trimming removed 4 bases at V and 3 bases at J, with 13 bases between. Germline values: CDR1 LNHDA, CDR2 SQIVND (reference sequence). This CDR3 region has 15 residues. The CDR3, as DNA: TGTGCCAGTAGTACCATCCCGGGAGTCTACAATGAGCAGTTCTTC. Amino acids: CASSTIPGVYNEQFF.

This rearrangement joins TRBV7-2 to TRBJ2-2; no firm D call. Germline assignment: CDR1 SGHTA and CDR2 FQGNSA. Trimming left V 3 bases short and J 3 bases short, with 8 bases between. The CDR3 has 14 residues. The CDR3 region is CASSFPPDTGELFF. CDR3 nucleotide sequence: TGTGCCAGCAGCTTTCCCCCGGACACCGGGGAGCTGTTTTTT.

The chain joins TRBV7-9 to TRBJ2-2; D unclear. The V gene's germline CDR1 is SEHNR and CDR2 FQNEAQ (reference sequence). Trimming removed 1 base at V and 8 bases at J, with 5 bases between. The CDR3 is 12 residues long. CDR3 in DNA: TGTGCCAGCAGCTTAGGGAGTGGGGAGCTGTTTTTT. The encoded protein is CASSLGSGELFF.

This chain connects TRBV18 to TRBJ2-2; 9 bases agree with TRBD2. Trimming cost V 4 bases and J 2 bases; bases outside gene matches: 20. The germline CDR1 and CDR2 sequences are KGHSH and LQKENI. The CDR3 contains 21 residues. This CDR3 is CASSLRIPGGSGSQNTGELFF. The CDR3, as DNA: TGTGCCAGCTCACTACGAATTCCCGGGGGTAGCGGGAGCCAAAACACCGGGGAGCTGTTTTTT.

This sequence joins TRBV5-1 and TRBJ2-7; TRBD2 agrees at 7 bases. The CDR3 loop spans 16 amino acids. Germline V CDR1 and CDR2: SGHRS, YFSETQ. V lost 0 bases to trimming and J lost 5 bases; unmatched junction nucleotides: 11. CDR3 DNA: TGCGCCAGCAGCTTGGCTACTGGGGGGAGGGCCGACGAGCAGTACTTC. Amino acid sequence: CASSLATGGRADEQYF.

The rearrangement links TRBV3-1 (or the pseudogene TRBV3-2) to TRBJ2-7; no clear D. Germline-derived CDR1 and CDR2 are LGHDT and YNNKEL (reference sequence). Trimming cost V 1 base and J 6 bases, with 10 bases left between them. The CDR3 is 13 residues long. In nucleotides, the CDR3 is TGTGCCAGCAGCCAAGTCCGAGGAAGCGAGCAGTACTTC. It is translated as CASSQVRGSEQYF.

V gene TRBV6-5 combines with J gene TRBJ2-1, with TRBD1 matching over 7 bases. Germline values: CDR1 MNHEY, CDR2 SVGAGI. Germline trimming cut 6 bases from V and 4 bases from J; bases unmatched to any gene: 6. The CDR3 spans 14 residues. CDR3 nucleotides: TGTGCCAGCAGGAGGGGGACAGATTACAATGAGCAGTTCTTC. It specifies CASRRGTDYNEQFF.